The rows below give T cell receptor beta chains drawn from one sample of a study of blood T cell repertoires in COVID-19. The table came from immunoSEQ multiplex PCR; TCRdb's copy has only in-frame clones and leaves some out. The data show over 350,000 clones, about 89% seen once. Sequencing input: peripheral blood. All receptors derive from a young woman with acute or convalescent COVID-19. CDR3s include the opening cysteine and the closing phenylalanine or tryptophan. A D gene is named only where the DNA matches it firmly. Where a row states a size, it is once, few, many or the class of an expanded clone; other rows omit it.

CDR3 length	V gene	clone size	D gene	J gene	CDR3 DNA	CDR3 protein
16	TRBV9	-	-	TRBJ2-3	TGTGCCAGCAGCGTAGAACAGGGGAGGTCGGCAGATACGCAGTATTTT	CASSVEQGRSADTQYF
16	TRBV6-1	-	TRBD2	TRBJ2-3	TGTGCCAGCAGTGAAGGGACTAGCGGGGGCACAGATACGCAGTATTTT	CASSEGTSGGTDTQYF
15	TRBV10-3	-	TRBD2	TRBJ2-2	TGTGCCATCGCGGGGGGTCCAGGTCACACCGGGGAGCTGTTTTTT	CAIAGGPGHTGELFF
12	TRBV28	-	-	TRBJ2-1	TGTGCCAGCAGCCTATCAATAAATGAGCAGTTCTTC	CASSLSINEQFF
16	TRBV10-2	few	TRBD1	TRBJ1-3	TGCGCCAGCAGTTTTTCCAACAGGGGATCTGGAAACACCATATATTTT	CASSFSNRGSGNTIYF
15	TRBV18	-	TRBD1	TRBJ1-2	TGTGCCAGCTCCCCCGGACAGGGAAACTCCTATGGCTACACCTTC	CASSPGQGNSYGYTF
14	TRBV6-1	-	TRBD1	TRBJ2-7	TGTGCCAGCAGTGAAAGCCCAGGGGGCTACGAGCAGTACTTC	CASSESPGGYEQYF
14	TRBV10-3	-	TRBD1	TRBJ2-5	TGTGCCATCAGTGAGTCGACAGGGGTGGAGACCCAGTACTTC	CAISESTGVETQYF
13	TRBV7-3	-	-	TRBJ1-2	TGTGCCAGCAGCTTAACGCCAGGGGTTGGCTACACCTTC	CASSLTPGVGYTF
16	TRBV5-4	-	TRBD1	TRBJ2-7	TGTGCCAGCAGCTTGGCTACCGGACAGGGCGGCCCCGAGCAGTACTTC	CASSLATGQGGPEQYF
15	TRBV27	-	TRBD2	TRBJ2-3	TGTGCCAGCACCCCTAGCGGGGGGGCAGGAGATACGCAGTATTTT	CASTPSGGAGDTQYF
18	TRBV7-6	-	TRBD2	TRBJ2-7	TGTGCCAGCAGCTTAGCGTCGCCCCTAAGCGGGGGGGCCTACGAGCAGTACTTC	CASSLASPLSGGAYEQYF
21	TRBV7-4	-	TRBD1	TRBJ1-1	TGTGCCAGCAGCCCAAAATTTGAGGGACAGGCCCATGAGGAGTGTTTCGCTGAAGCTTTCTTT	CASSPKFEGQAHEECFAEAFF
16	TRBV3-1/TRBV3-2	-	-	TRBJ2-4	TGTGCCAGCAGCCAAGTGTTTAAAAGGCAGGGGAACATTCAGTACTTC	CASSQVFKRQGNIQYF
14	TRBV6-6	few	-	TRBJ2-2	TGTGCCAGCAGGGGCGGGACAGACACCGGGGAGCTGTTTTTT	CASRGGTDTGELFF
18	TRBV23-1	-	-	TRBJ2-4	TGCGCCAACATTAATACAACAGGGTCGGGCCTAGCCAAAAACATTCAGTACTTC	CANINTTGSGLAKNIQYF
14	TRBV6-5	-	TRBD1	TRBJ2-5	TGTGCCAGCAGTCTAAGGGACAGCTTGGAGACCCAGTACTTC	CASSLRDSLETQYF
19	TRBV5-1	few	-	TRBJ2-6	TGCGCCAGCAGCTTCGGCTCCCGGGACACTTTCTCTGGGGCCAACGTCCTGACTTTC	CASSFGSRDTFSGANVLTF
15	TRBV6-6	-	-	TRBJ1-1	TGTGCCAGCAGTTACTCGGCAGGGGAAAACACTGAAGCTTTCTTT	CASSYSAGENTEAFF
15	TRBV18	-	-	TRBJ1-4	TGTGCCAGCTCACCAAACTCCCAGGGTGGTGAAAAACTGTTTTTT	CASSPNSQGGEKLFF
14	TRBV11-1	-	-	TRBJ2-5	TGTGCCAGCAGCTTAGGGGTAGGCAGGGAGACCCAGTACTTC	CASSLGVGRETQYF
17	TRBV24-1	few	TRBD1	TRBJ1-5	TGTGCCACCAGTGATTCCCGGACAGGCCCCCTCGGGCAGCCCCAGCATTTT	CATSDSRTGPLGQPQHF
15	TRBV5-8	-	TRBD2	TRBJ2-3	TGTGCCAGCAGCTTGGGTCTAGCGGGCCAAGATACGCAGTATTTT	CASSLGLAGQDTQYF
13	TRBV12-3/TRBV12-4	-	TRBD2	TRBJ2-5	TGTGCCAGCAGGGGGGGAGGGAGCGAGACCCAGTACTTC	CASRGGGSETQYF
15	TRBV7-9	-	-	TRBJ1-4	TGTGCCAGCAGCTCCGTAGGGACATCAGATGAAAAACTGTTTTTT	CASSSVGTSDEKLFF
13	TRBV12-3/TRBV12-4	-	-	TRBJ1-5	TGTGCCAGCAGCCCCAGGGGCAATCAGCCCCAGCATTTT	CASSPRGNQPQHF
16	TRBV5-1	-	TRBD2	TRBJ2-3	TGCGCCAGCAGCTTGGACAGCGGGGGAGACACAGATACGCAGTATTTT	CASSLDSGGDTDTQYF
15	TRBV15	-	TRBD1	TRBJ1-5	TGTGCCACCAGCAGGAGGACAGGGGACAATCAGCCCCAGCATTTT	CATSRRTGDNQPQHF
15	TRBV6-5	once	-	TRBJ1-1	TGTGCCAGCAGTTACACCCGGACAGTGAACACTGAAGCTTTCTTT	CASSYTRTVNTEAFF
15	TRBV4-1	-	TRBD1	TRBJ1-1	TGCGCCAGCAGCCCTAGACAGGGCGTGAACACTGAAGCTTTCTTT	CASSPRQGVNTEAFF
15	TRBV5-1	-	TRBD1	TRBJ2-1	TGCGCCAGCAGCCAGGGACAGGGATTGAATAATGAGCAGTTCTTC	CASSQGQGLNNEQFF
16	TRBV2	-	-	TRBJ1-6	TGTGCCAGCAGATTACACGGGGGGGGCTATAATTCACCCCTCCACTTT	CASRLHGGGYNSPLHF
15	TRBV18	-	TRBD2	TRBJ2-1	TGTGCCAGCTCACCTCGTAGCGGGGGGACCAATGAGCAGTTCTTC	CASSPRSGGTNEQFF
15	TRBV13	-	-	TRBJ2-2	TGTGCCAGCAGCTTAACGGGGGTGTCCGTCGGGGAGCTGTTTTTT	CASSLTGVSVGELFF
15	TRBV7-3	-	-	TRBJ2-1	TGTGCCAGCAGCTTAATGGGCGGGCTCGTGAATGAGCAGTTCTTC	CASSLMGGLVNEQFF
14	TRBV21-1	-	-	TRBJ1-4	TGTGCCAGCAGCAAAGAATCGTCGGGTGAAAAACTGTTTTTT	CASSKESSGEKLFF
13	TRBV27	-	-	TRBJ1-1	TGTGCCAGCAGTCCGGGGACACCCAATACCGCTTTCTTT	CASSPGTPNTAFF
18	TRBV5-6	-	-	TRBJ2-7	TGTGCCAGCACAGTAGGGGCAGTCTCCACTCCCAAAAGCTACGAGCAGTACTTC	CASTVGAVSTPKSYEQYF
14	TRBV24-1	once	TRBD1	TRBJ2-4	TGTGCCACCAGTGGGCCGGGACAGGGTTCCATTCAGTACTTC	CATSGPGQGSIQYF
15	TRBV6-1	few	TRBD2	TRBJ2-5	TGTGCCAGCAGTGAGTCCTCTAGCGGACAAGAGACCCAGTACTTC	CASSESSSGQETQYF
15	TRBV5-1	-	-	TRBJ1-2	TGCGCCAGCAGCTTGACCGGGAGCTCTAACTATGGCTACACCTTC	CASSLTGSSNYGYTF
16	TRBV5-4	-	TRBD2	TRBJ2-7	TGTGCCAGCAGCCCCGGTGGAGGACTAGCGGGGGGAGGGCAGTACTTC	CASSPGGGLAGGGQYF
13	TRBV2	few	-	TRBJ1-5	TGTGCCAGCGGCCGGGGGGATCGGCAGCCCCAGCATTTT	CASGRGDRQPQHF
13	TRBV7-9	-	-	TRBJ2-1	TGTGCCAGCAGCTTAGCCCTCTACAATGAGCAGTTCTTC	CASSLALYNEQFF
13	TRBV30	-	TRBD1	TRBJ2-6	TGTGCCTCGGACAGGGCTGGGGCCAACGTCCTGACTTTC	CASDRAGANVLTF
15	TRBV28	-	TRBD1	TRBJ2-1	TGTGCCAGCAGTTTAGGACAGGGGGCCCACAATGAGCAGTTCTTC	CASSLGQGAHNEQFF
15	TRBV7-2	-	TRBD1	TRBJ1-2	TGTGCCAGCAGCTCCCGACAGGGGGGACTTAGTGGCTACACCTTC	CASSSRQGGLSGYTF
10	TRBV20-1	-	-	TRBJ1-1	TGCAGTGCCGAAAGGAGAGAAGCTTTCTTT	CSAERREAFF